Below, 24 T cell receptor beta chains from the same sample are listed, as sequenced in a study of blood T cell repertoires in COVID-19. Sequenced by immunoSEQ multiplex PCR; TCRdb stores in-frame clones only, minus some. The sample yields about 100,000 clones, roughly 84% seen once. Sequences were obtained from peripheral blood. The receptor source for this set is a human donor in a cohort sampled during active COVID-19.

The rearrangement uses TRBV19 and TRBJ1-1; D is unresolved. Trimming shortened V by 3 bases and J by 2 bases, and 7 bases separated the two germline ends. CDR3 length equals 13 residues. The germline CDR1 and CDR2 sequences are LNHDA and SQIVND (reference sequence). The CDR3 sequence: CASSIGANTEAFF. The CDR3 DNA sequence: TGTGCCAGTAGTATCGGAGCCAACACTGAAGCTTTCTTT.

A few counts support this clone. The chain links TRBV7-2 to TRBJ1-2; 9 nucleotides line up with TRBD1. The V segment lost 6 bases and the J segment 6 bases; nucleotides outside the gene matches: 8. The CDR3 extends over 14 amino acids. Germline V gene sequence: CDR1 SGHTA, CDR2 FQGNSA. CDR3 protein: CASRTPGTGNGYTF. Here the CDR3 DNA reads TGTGCCAGCAGGACCCCCGGGACAGGGAATGGCTACACCTTC.

CDR3: CASGTNMNTEAFF. CDR3 sequence (DNA): TGTGCCAGCGGGACTAACATGAACACTGAAGCTTTCTTT. V is TRBV11-2 and J is TRBJ1-1; possibly TRBD1 for D (5 bases). Germline values: CDR1 SGHAT, CDR2 FQNNGV. Trimming left V 8 bases short and J 0 bases short, with 10 bases between. This CDR3 is 13 amino acids long.

Regarding this clone: The junction does not match germline at one end; this may be a read error. The sample has other DNA sequences that encode this CDR3 too. The chain links TRBV12-5 to TRBJ1-1; a weak D match, TRBD1 (5 bases). Germline CDR1 reads LGHNT; CDR2 reads FRNRAP. The CDR3 contains 13 residues. The CDR3 region has the DNA TGTGCCAGTGGTTTTGACAGGAACACTGAAGCTTTCTTT. As protein: CASGFDRNTEAFF.

This rearrangement joins TRBV7-6 to TRBJ2-5; 10 nucleotides align to TRBD1. The CDR3 length is 15 residues. Germline V gives CDR1 SGHVS, CDR2 FNYEAQ. The V and J ends lost 2 bases and 4 bases, in that order; junction bases with no gene match: 4. The CDR3: CASSLLGQGRETQYF. CDR3 sequence (DNA): TGTGCCAGCAGCTTATTGGGACAGGGGAGAGAGACCCAGTACTTC.

V gene TRBV4-3 combines with J gene TRBJ2-7; the match to TRBD1 covers 7 bases. This CDR3 region has 14 residues. The germline V gene has CDR1 LGHNA and CDR2 YSLEER. V was pared by 0 bases and J by 6 bases, with 5 bases of the junction left unmatched. Written as DNA, the CDR3 is TGCGCCAGCAGCCAAGAGAGGACAGGAGCCGAGCAGTACTTC. It encodes CASSQERTGAEQYF.

There are a few counts of this clone. The V gene is TRBV18, the J gene TRBJ1-5, with a possible D match to TRBD1 (5 bases). The CDR3 is 13 amino acids. Germline CDR1 is KGHSH and CDR2 is LQKENI. V was cut by 2 bases and J by 7 bases, with 9 bases left in between. CDR3 bases: TGTGCCAGCTCACCAGGGGGGATGCAGCCCCAGCATTTT. As protein: CASSPGGMQPQHF.

The chain carries TRBV28 and TRBJ2-1; D may be TRBD2 (6 bases). V lost 6 bases and J 7 bases, leaving 16 bases between the germline ends. Germline loops: CDR1 MDHEN, CDR2 SYDVKM. This CDR3 spans 14 amino acids. Written as DNA, the CDR3 is TGTGCCAGCAGCACTCACGAGGGGAGGAATGAGCAGTTCTTC. Its translation is CASSTHEGRNEQFF.

This chain links TRBV7-8 with TRBJ2-5, with 9 bases aligning to TRBD1. The CDR3 length is 15 residues. The V gene end was trimmed by 4 bases and the J gene end by 5 bases; junction bases not matched to a gene: 8. From germline, CDR1 is SGHVS and CDR2 FQNEAQ. This CDR3 is CASSYRQGVWETQYF. Here the CDR3 DNA reads TGTGCCAGCAGCTACCGACAGGGGGTGTGGGAGACCCAGTACTTC.

The CDR3 bases are TGTGCCAGCAGTTCACGACTAGCGGGAGGGTATCTTGAGCAGTTCTTC. Its protein is CASSSRLAGGYLEQFF. J is TRBJ2-1 and V is TRBV27; 14 positions match TRBD2. The CDR3 sequence is 16 residues long. Losses at the gene ends were 4 bases for V and 9 bases for J; bases not matched to a gene: 8. Germline CDR1 is MNHEY and CDR2 is SMNVEV (reference sequence).

Here the CDR3 DNA reads TGTGCCAGAAGCTTGCCAGGCTATAGCAATCAGCCCCAGCATTTT. Its protein product is CARSLPGYSNQPQHF. The rearrangement uses TRBV5-3 and TRBJ1-5; D is unresolved. TRBV5-3 falls under the ORF class, with uncertain function. Trimming took 1 base from V and 0 from J, leaving 8 bases between them. The CDR3 length is 15 residues.

J is TRBJ1-1 and V is TRBV20-1; possibly TRBD1 for D (5 bases). CDR3 length equals 13 residues. Trimming took off 3 bases at V and 5 bases at J, with 13 bases between the two ends. Germline loops: CDR1 DFQATT, CDR2 SNEGSKA (reference sequence). The DNA for the CDR3 is TGCAGTGCTAGTTTGTGGGGCCGGACTGAAGCTTTCTTT. Protein sequence: CSASLWGRTEAFF.

The chain links TRBV10-3 to TRBJ2-1; 7 bases match TRBD2. The CDR3 loop spans 13 amino acids. In germline, CDR1 is ENHRY, CDR2 SYGVKD. V lost 5 bases to trimming and J lost 5 bases; unmatched junction nucleotides: 3. The CDR3 DNA reads as TGTGCCATCAGTTCCGGGACTAACAATGAGCAGTTCTTC. Residues: CAISSGTNNEQFF.

As to this clone: A read error may account for a junction end that differs from germline. The J gene is TRBJ1-4, the V gene TRBV18; D remains ambiguous. The CDR3 spans 14 residues. Germline lookup yields CDR1 KGHSH and CDR2 LQKENI. The CDR3: CASSPPTRDEKLFF. In DNA form, the CDR3 reads TGTGCCAGCTCCCCACCGACACGAGATGAAAAACTGTTTTTT.

This sequence joins TRBV14 and TRBJ2-1, with D possibly TRBD2 on 5 matching bases. This CDR3 is built from 15 residues. V lost 1 base and J 7 bases, leaving 14 bases between the germline ends. From germline, CDR1 is SGHDN and CDR2 FVKESK. In DNA, the CDR3 is TGTGCCAGCAGCCAAGGGGGAGAGTTTTGGAATGAGCAGTTCTTC. Protein product: CASSQGGEFWNEQFF.

The chain's CDR3 is CASAAGGPYEQYF. The CDR3 DNA reads TGTGCCTCGGCGGCGGGAGGGCCCTACGAGCAGTACTTC. This sequence joins TRBV12-3 or TRBV12-4 and TRBJ2-7, with 9 nucleotides matching TRBD2. Trimming took 11 bases from V and 2 from J; bases not matched to a gene: 7. The CDR3 runs 13 residues.

The chain combines TRBV28 with TRBJ1-1; TRBD1 might be the D (5 bases). This CDR3 region has 15 residues. CDR1 is MDHEN and CDR2 is SYDVKM in the germline V gene. The V and J ends lost 2 bases and 0 bases respectively, with 10 bases between them. The CDR3 region has the DNA TGTGCCAGCAGTTTACGGGGGACGGTGAACACTGAAGCTTTCTTT. Translating it yields CASSLRGTVNTEAFF.

The V gene is TRBV10-3, the J gene TRBJ2-2, with D perhaps matching TRBD2 (6 bases). Trimming took off 3 bases at V and 3 bases at J, with 17 bases between the two ends. Germline V lookup: CDR1 ENHRY, CDR2 SYGVKD. The CDR3 runs 17 residues. DNA for the CDR3: TGTGCCATCAGTGAACCCAATTCCGGGGGTGACACCGGGGAGCTGTTTTTT. Encoded protein: CAISEPNSGGDTGELFF.

The rearrangement joins TRBV27 to TRBJ1-2; TRBD1 matches 8 bases. Germline values: CDR1 MNHEY, CDR2 SMNVEV (reference sequence). This CDR3 has 13 residues. The trim removed 6 bases at V and 6 bases at J, leaving 6 bases unmatched. This chain's CDR3 is CASSWGRGHGYTF. CDR3 sequence (DNA): TGTGCCAGCAGCTGGGGCAGGGGGCATGGCTACACCTTC.

This clone was seen a single time. V gene TRBV28 combines with J gene TRBJ1-3; D is perhaps TRBD1 (6 bases). The length of the CDR3 is 18 residues. Germline V gene sequence: CDR1 MDHEN, CDR2 SYDVKM. The V end lost 7 bases, the J end lost 4 bases, and 26 bases lay between the germline ends. The CDR3 loop reads CASNQARGGRGEGNTIYF. Written as DNA, the CDR3 is TGTGCCAGCAACCAAGCTAGAGGGGGGAGGGGCGAAGGAAACACCATATATTTT.

This clone was observed once. This sequence joins TRBV3-1 (or the pseudogene TRBV3-2) and TRBJ2-5; D is perhaps TRBD2 (6 bases). CDR3 length: 14 amino acids. CDR1 and CDR2 from the germline V gene are LGHDT and YNNKEL (reference sequence). Trimming pared 2 bases from V and 2 bases from J, leaving 9 bases between. The CDR3: CASSQNGGQETQYF. CDR3 sequence (DNA): TGTGCCAGCAGCCAAAATGGGGGGCAAGAGACCCAGTACTTC.

The V and J genes are TRBV24-1 and TRBJ2-2; D is ambiguous. This CDR3 is built from 13 residues. Per germline, CDR1 KGHDR and CDR2 SFDVKD. V was clipped by 4 bases and J by 6 bases, with 8 bases between them. For the CDR3, the DNA is TGTGCCACCAGTGACCCTTCCCCCGGGGAGCTGTTTTTT. Amino acids: CATSDPSPGELFF.

The chain couples TRBV10-3 to TRBJ2-1, with 7 bases aligning to TRBD1. Trimming cost V 6 bases and J 8 bases; bases outside gene matches: 10. Germline V gene sequence: CDR1 ENHRY, CDR2 SYGVKD. The CDR3 contains 14 residues. The CDR3 loop is CAIRSRQGRDEQFF. The CDR3 nucleotides are TGTGCCATCAGAAGCCGACAGGGTCGAGATGAGCAGTTCTTC.

The chain joins TRBV6-6 to TRBJ1-2; 9 nucleotides match TRBD1. After removal of 6 bases from V and 5 bases from J, the junction contained 7 bases not matched to a gene. The CDR3 extends over 14 amino acids. Germline CDR1 and CDR2: MNHNY and SVGAGI (reference sequence). The CDR3 coding sequence is TGTGCCAGCAGGGTGGGACAGGGTATTTATGGCTACACCTTC. Protein: CASRVGQGIYGYTF.